The rows below give T cell receptor beta chains drawn from one sample of a study of blood T cells in healthy people across ages. TCRdb fed the 5' RACE reads into MiXCR, producing one record per CDR3 protein. The sample carries 1.5 million to 2 million distinct CDR3 sequences, less than 50% recorded once. Sample: blood. The receptors were sampled from a woman aged 40 to 50 in good health. The CDR3 runs from the conserved cysteine through the conserved F or W. A D gene is named only where the DNA matches it firmly. For some rows the clone size is stated as once, few or many, or as a class when expanded; others skip it.

cdr3_nt | cdr3_aa | j_call | v_call | clone_size | d_call
TGCGCCAGCAGTGAGTCAACGCTCGTCTATGGCTACACCTTC | CASSESTLVYGYTF | TRBJ1-2 | TRBV10-2 | - | -
TGTGTCAGCAGCTCAATCCACCCATCCGATACGCAGTATTTT | CVSSSIHPSDTQYF | TRBJ2-3 | TRBV14 | - | -
TGCAGTGCTAGAGATTCTACGGGATCCCGAGAGACCCAGTACTTC | CSARDSTGSRETQYF | TRBJ2-5 | TRBV20-1 | once | -
TGTGCCAGCAGGTCCTCGGGCAGCCAAGAGACCCAGTACTTC | CASRSSGSQETQYF | TRBJ2-5 | TRBV12-3/TRBV12-4 | - | -
TGCAGCGTTGTTGGCAACTCCTACGAGCAGTACTTC | CSVVGNSYEQYF | TRBJ2-7 | TRBV29-1 | many | -
TGTGCCAGCAGTTTAAGGGGGGCCCAGAACACTGAAGCTTTCTTT | CASSLRGAQNTEAFF | TRBJ1-1 | TRBV12-3/TRBV12-4 | - | -
TGTGCCATCAGTGAGACTAATAATTCACCCCTCCACTTT | CAISETNNSPLHF | TRBJ1-6 | TRBV10-3 | - | -
TGCGCCAGCAGCCAATGGAGCTCCTACGAGCAGTACTTC | CASSQWSSYEQYF | TRBJ2-7 | TRBV4-1 | few | -
TGTGCCAGCAGTTTATGGGGTGAAAAACTGTTTTTT | CASSLWGEKLFF | TRBJ1-4 | TRBV12-3/TRBV12-4 | few | -
TGTGCCAGCAGTTACTCGACGGCTAGCGAGCAGTACTTC | CASSYSTASEQYF | TRBJ2-7 | TRBV6-5 | - | -
TGTGCCAGCAGTGAAGCGATAACTAGCGGGGGGCGTTACAATGAGCAGTTCTTC | CASSEAITSGGRYNEQFF | TRBJ2-1 | TRBV6-1 | - | TRBD2
TGTGCCAGCAGTTACGTGTCGGGGAAAGAGCAGTACTTC | CASSYVSGKEQYF | TRBJ2-7 | TRBV6-5 | - | -
TGTGCCATCACTAACCGGGACAGCGGGTCAGATACGCAGTATTTT | CAITNRDSGSDTQYF | TRBJ2-3 | TRBV10-3 | - | -
TGTGCCAGCAGTCATACTAGCGGTAAAGGCAATGAGCAGTTCTTC | CASSHTSGKGNEQFF | TRBJ2-1 | TRBV12-3/TRBV12-4 | - | TRBD2
TGTGCCAGCAGCCATATCTTACCAGGGGGACAGGGTGGCTACACCTTC | CASSHILPGGQGGYTF | TRBJ1-2 | TRBV5-6 | few | TRBD1
TGTGCCAGCAGCTTACAAGGTCCTAGCGGGGTTAGCGAGCAGTACTTC | CASSLQGPSGVSEQYF | TRBJ2-7 | TRBV13 | - | TRBD2
TGCAGCGTTGAAGGGGTTAGCGGGGGCGCGTATCTCGAGCAGTACTTC | CSVEGVSGGAYLEQYF | TRBJ2-7 | TRBV29-1 | few | TRBD2
TGTGCCAGCAGTGACACTTGGAGGCGCACAGATACGCAGTATTTT | CASSDTWRRTDTQYF | TRBJ2-3 | TRBV28 | - | -
TGCAGCGTTTCCGTACAGACCTACGAGCAGTACTTC | CSVSVQTYEQYF | TRBJ2-7 | TRBV29-1 | few | -
TGCGCCAGCAGAACTGGAGGAGCGGGGGGGCAATCTGGGGCCAACGTCCTGACTTTC | CASRTGGAGGQSGANVLTF | TRBJ2-6 | TRBV10-2 | - | TRBD2
TGTGCCAGCAGTGTTAGCGGGGGAAGAGATACGCAGTATTTT | CASSVSGGRDTQYF | TRBJ2-3 | TRBV28 | - | TRBD2
TGTGCCAGCAGCGTAGTAACTGGCCGGATAGATAGTGAGCAGTTCTTC | CASSVVTGRIDSEQFF | TRBJ2-1 | TRBV9 | - | -
TGCGCCAGCAGCTTGTCGGGGAGACAGGGGAGCTACAATGAGCAGTTCTTC | CASSLSGRQGSYNEQFF | TRBJ2-1 | TRBV5-1 | - | TRBD1
TGCGCCAGCAGCTTGGACTACTTTGGCTACACCTTC | CASSLDYFGYTF | TRBJ1-2 | TRBV5-1 | few | -
TGTGCCAGCAGAGGCGCCGGGACTCACTCCTACAATGAGCAGTTCTTC | CASRGAGTHSYNEQFF | TRBJ2-1 | TRBV6-1 | - | -
TGTGCCAGCAGTTTATTGGCTAGCGGGGATCTCACAGATACGCAGTATTTT | CASSLLASGDLTDTQYF | TRBJ2-3 | TRBV28 | - | TRBD2
TGCAGTGCTAGAGCGGCGCGGTTGCAGTTCTTC | CSARAARLQFF | TRBJ2-1 | TRBV20-1 | - | -
TGCGCCAGCAGCGTGGAGGGGACAGGGGCGGAAGCTTTCTTT | CASSVEGTGAEAFF | TRBJ1-1 | TRBV5-1 | - | TRBD1
TGTGCCACCCGTAATTCACCCCTCCACTTT | CATRNSPLHF | TRBJ1-6 | TRBV21-1 | few | -
TGTGCCAGCAGCGTAGCCAGGGTCAATGAGCAGTTCTTC | CASSVARVNEQFF | TRBJ2-1 | TRBV7-2 | - | -
TGTGCCAGCAGTTACGGACTATTTGGCAATCAGCCCCAGCATTTT | CASSYGLFGNQPQHF | TRBJ1-5 | TRBV6-2/TRBV6-3 | - | -
TGTGCCAGCAGCGCCGGGGGACAGGGTATGGGCGAGCAGTACTTC | CASSAGGQGMGEQYF | TRBJ2-7 | TRBV7-9 | - | TRBD1
TGCGCCAGCAGCCGTCTCGGGGGGAACGACGAGCAGTACTTC | CASSRLGGNDEQYF | TRBJ2-7 | TRBV5-1 | - | TRBD2
TGTGCTAGCAGCTCACAAGGTGGGACTAGCCTTACAGATACGCAGTATTTT | CASSSQGGTSLTDTQYF | TRBJ2-3 | TRBV7-2 | - | TRBD2
TGTGCCAGCAGCGCCCCGGGGGTGAGAAACATTCAGTACTTC | CASSAPGVRNIQYF | TRBJ2-4 | TRBV9 | - | -
TGCAGCTCCGCCAGGGGGTCGAATGAGCAGTTCTTC | CSSARGSNEQFF | TRBJ2-1 | TRBV29-1 | few | TRBD1
TGCAGTGCTAGTACAAACTTAGCCAAAAACATTCAGTACTTC | CSASTNLAKNIQYF | TRBJ2-4 | TRBV20-1 | few | -
TGTGCCAGCAGCCCCACAGGGAACGTGCAGTACTTC | CASSPTGNVQYF | TRBJ2-5 | TRBV6-2/TRBV6-3 | - | -
TGTGCCAGCAGTTACGGCTTGTCGGGGGCCAAAAACATTCAGTACTTC | CASSYGLSGAKNIQYF | TRBJ2-4 | TRBV6-2/TRBV6-3 | few | -
TGCAGTGCTCCGGGGGCAATTAACGAGCAGTACTTC | CSAPGAINEQYF | TRBJ2-7 | TRBV20-1 | - | -
TGTGCCAGCAGTTTATGGGACAGGGTGGGGACCGGTTCTCCCCAGCATTTT | CASSLWDRVGTGSPQHF | TRBJ1-5 | TRBV28 | - | TRBD1
TGCAGTGCTATAGAGGCCTCTGGCAGGGCCCTTAGCGACGAGCAGTACTTC | CSAIEASGRALSDEQYF | TRBJ2-7 | TRBV20-1 | few | -
TGTGCCAGCAGCCAAGCGATCCGGGCGGGAGAGCAGTACTTC | CASSQAIRAGEQYF | TRBJ2-5 | TRBV3-1 | - | TRBD2
TGTGCCAGCAGCTTAGACGGGAGGCGGGAAGAGACCCAGTACTTC | CASSLDGRREETQYF | TRBJ2-5 | TRBV7-2 | few | TRBD2
TGTGCCAGCAGTTGGATAGCGGATACCCTTTGGGGGACCCAGTACTTC | CASSWIADTLWGTQYF | TRBJ2-5 | TRBV6-2/TRBV6-3 | once | -
TGCAGTGCTTCATCCGGGAGGAGCAATCAGCCCCAGCATTTT | CSASSGRSNQPQHF | TRBJ1-5 | TRBV20-1 | - | -
TGCAGTGTAGATCTAAATGAGGGGTGGGAGAACAATGAGCAGTTCTTC | CSVDLNEGWENNEQFF | TRBJ2-1 | TRBV20-1 | few | -
TGTGCCACCAGCAGATTTCGGGACAGGGGGCAACACGAGCAGTACTTC | CATSRFRDRGQHEQYF | TRBJ2-7 | TRBV15 | few | TRBD1
TGTGCCAGCAGCCGAGACAGTGGGCTTAACTATGGCTACACCTTC | CASSRDSGLNYGYTF | TRBJ1-2 | TRBV7-2 | - | -
TGTGCCACCAAGACTGGGACTAGCGGGGGGGCTTTCGGCACAGATACGCAGTATTTT | CATKTGTSGGAFGTDTQYF | TRBJ2-3 | TRBV15 | - | TRBD2
TGTGCCAGCAGCTTAGGCGGGGGGTTCAGTGAGCAGTTCTTC | CASSLGGGFSEQFF | TRBJ2-1 | TRBV7-2 | - | TRBD2
TGTGCAATCGGACAGACCGCAACTAATGAAAAACTGTTTTTT | CAIGQTATNEKLFF | TRBJ1-4 | TRBV28 | - | -
TGTGCCACCATTATGACTAGAGCGGGGGGTAACAATGAGCAGTTCTTC | CATIMTRAGGNNEQFF | TRBJ2-1 | TRBV27 | - | TRBD2
TGCAGTGCTAGCTTGTCCGAGATGACCTACGAGCAGTACTTC | CSASLSEMTYEQYF | TRBJ2-7 | TRBV20-1 | few | -
TGTGCCAGCAGCTTAATTCGTAGGGCAGCGGGGGGGCCGGGTGAGCAGTTCTTC | CASSLIRRAAGGPGEQFF | TRBJ2-1 | TRBV7-8 | few | TRBD2